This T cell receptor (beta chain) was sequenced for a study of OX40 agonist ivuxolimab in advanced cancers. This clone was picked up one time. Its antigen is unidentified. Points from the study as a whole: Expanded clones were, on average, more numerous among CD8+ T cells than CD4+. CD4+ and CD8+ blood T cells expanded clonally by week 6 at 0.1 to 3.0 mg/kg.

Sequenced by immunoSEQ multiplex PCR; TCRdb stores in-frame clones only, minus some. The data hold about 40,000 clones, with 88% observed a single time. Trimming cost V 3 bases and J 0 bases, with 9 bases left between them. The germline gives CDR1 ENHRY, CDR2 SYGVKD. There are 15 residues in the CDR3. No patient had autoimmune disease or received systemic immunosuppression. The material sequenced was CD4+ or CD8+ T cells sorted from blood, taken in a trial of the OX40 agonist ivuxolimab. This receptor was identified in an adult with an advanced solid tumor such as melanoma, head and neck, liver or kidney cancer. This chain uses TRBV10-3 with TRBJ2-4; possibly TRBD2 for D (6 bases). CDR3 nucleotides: TGTGCCATCAGTGACTCGGGGGAAGCCAAAAACATTCAGTACTTC. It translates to CAISDSGEAKNIQYF.